The 18 T cell receptor beta chains below all came from one sample that was sequenced in a study of T cell changes during pregnancy in multiple sclerosis. The protocol was immunoSEQ multiplex PCR, while the TCRdb copy is restricted to in-frame clones and leaves out a portion. The sample lists nearly 60,000 clones; roughly nine tenths were seen once. This specimen was CD4+ T cells from peripheral blood mononuclear cells, taken after pregnancy. The receptors originated from a female donor in good health, enrolled as a control in a pregnancy study.

The chain couples TRBV7-2 to TRBJ1-5, with D hard to call. Germline CDR1 and CDR2: SGHTA and FQGNSA. The V gene lost 1 base and the J gene lost 0 bases, with 7 bases spanning the gap. This CDR3 is 15 amino acids long. The CDR3 reads CASSLGHYSNQPQHF. DNA of the CDR3: TGTGCCAGCAGCTTAGGGCACTATAGCAATCAGCCCCAGCATTTT.

J is TRBJ1-4 and V is TRBV4-2, with 7 bases matching TRBD1. The CDR3 sequence is 15 residues long. Germline V gives CDR1 LGHNA, CDR2 YNFKEQ. V was pared by 2 bases and J by 8 bases, with 8 bases of the junction left unmatched. The CDR3, as DNA: TGTGCCAGCAGCCAAAGACAGGGTGAAAACGAAAAACTGTTTTTT. Protein sequence: CASSQRQGENEKLFF.

The chain has TRBV30 and TRBJ1-6; 7 nucleotides agree with TRBD1. Germline CDR1 and CDR2: GTSNPN and SVGIG (reference sequence). V was clipped by 0 bases and J by 5 bases; unmatched bases: 1. The CDR3 sequence is 14 residues long. CDR3 residues: CAWSVGQNNSPLHF. The CDR3 bases are TGTGCCTGGAGTGTGGGACAGAATAATTCACCCCTCCACTTT.

The chain recombines TRBV5-1 with TRBJ2-5, with D tentatively TRBD2 (7 bases). Between the trimmed V and J ends, which lost 0 bases and 4 bases, there was a span of 13 bases. CDR1 and CDR2 from the germline V gene are SGHRS and YFSETQ. This CDR3 spans 15 amino acids. The CDR3 nucleotides are TGCGCCAGCAGCTTGGAACGGGGGGCTAGAGAGACCCAGTACTTC. It codes for CASSLERGARETQYF.

J is TRBJ1-1 and V is TRBV30, with a possible D match to TRBD1 (6 bases). Germline V lookup: CDR1 GTSNPN, CDR2 SVGIG (reference sequence). This CDR3 has 12 amino acids. Trimming shortened V by 3 bases and J by 3 bases, and 8 bases separated the two germline ends. The CDR3 DNA is TGTGCCTGGAGGGACAGCCACACTGAAGCTTTCTTT. Residues: CAWRDSHTEAFF.

The rearrangement joins TRBV4-1 to TRBJ1-1; D not certain. The CDR3 runs 12 residues. Trimming shortened V by 5 bases and J by 10 bases, and 14 bases separated the two germline ends. Germline V lookup: CDR1 MGHRA, CDR2 YSYEKL. The CDR3 sequence: CASSKPLELAFF. The CDR3 DNA reads as TGCGCCAGCAGCAAGCCCCTAGAGTTAGCTTTCTTT.

The chain is built from TRBV5-4 and TRBJ2-7; 12 bases fit TRBD1. V was clipped by 5 bases and J by 7 bases; unmatched bases: 10. CDR1 is SGHNT and CDR2 is YYREEE in the germline V gene (reference sequence). The CDR3 consists of 15 residues. The CDR3 loop reads CASSSGDRGLLEQYF. CDR3 coding DNA: TGTGCCAGCAGTTCCGGGGACAGGGGGCTTTTGGAGCAGTACTTC.

The rearrangement joins TRBV18 to TRBJ1-1; TRBD1 aligns across 8 bases. After removal of 6 bases from V and 2 bases from J, the junction contained 8 bases not matched to a gene. Germline-derived CDR1 and CDR2 are KGHSH and LQKENI. This CDR3 has 15 amino acids. The DNA for the CDR3 is TGTGCCAGCTCCCCTACACAGGGGGTAAACACTGAAGCTTTCTTT. Translating gives CASSPTQGVNTEAFF. The whole variable domain, filled in from reference TRBV18 and TRBJ1-1, reads NAGVMQNPRHLVRRRGQEARLRCSPMKGHSHVYWYRQLPEEGLKFMVYLQKENIIDESGMPKERFSAEFPKEGPSILRIQQVVRGDSAAYFCASSPTQGVNTEAFFGQGTRLTVV.

CDR3 sequence (DNA): TGTGCCTGGGGAGGGTCCTATGGCTACACCTTC. This codes for CAWGGSYGYTF. J is TRBJ1-2 and V is TRBV30; D uncertain. Germline CDR1 and CDR2: GTSNPN and SVGIG (reference sequence). V was pared by 5 bases and J by 4 bases, with 8 bases between. This CDR3 spans 11 amino acids.

V is TRBV4-3 and J is TRBJ1-2, with 7 bases fitting TRBD1. J was trimmed by 8 bases and V by 0 bases; bases with no gene match: 6. The CDR3 extends over 14 amino acids. Germline CDR1 reads LGHNA; CDR2 reads YSLEER. The CDR3 is CASSQDKGARGYTF. The CDR3 region has the DNA TGCGCCAGCAGCCAAGATAAGGGGGCGAGAGGCTACACCTTC.

The J gene is TRBJ1-6, the V gene TRBV7-2; TRBD1 is a possible D gene (6 bases). The CDR3 loop spans 15 amino acids. The V end was cut by 1 base, the J end by 7 bases, with 11 bases between. CDR1 and CDR2 (germline): SGHTA, FQGNSA. The CDR3 region has the DNA TGTGCCAGCAGCTTAGGGGGGCAGGCGAATTCACCCCTCCACTTT. Translation gives CASSLGGQANSPLHF.

The J gene is TRBJ2-1, the V gene TRBV6-4, with 7 bases lining up with TRBD2. Germline loops: CDR1 MRHNA, CDR2 SNTAGT. This CDR3 is built from 18 residues. V was pared by 3 bases and J by 3 bases, with 14 bases of the junction left unmatched. CDR3 loop: CASSEFLKQRGNYNEQFF. DNA for the CDR3: TGTGCCAGCAGTGAGTTCCTCAAACAGCGGGGAAACTACAATGAGCAGTTCTTC.

This clone was counted a few times. J is TRBJ2-7 and V is TRBV25-1; D unclear. V was shortened by 4 bases and J by 0 bases, with 13 bases between the two germline ends. Germline CDR1 MGHDK, CDR2 SYGVNS. The CDR3 contains 15 residues. The CDR3 DNA follows: TGTGCCAGCAGTGCGCGACTGCATAGCTCCTACGAGCAGTACTTC. As protein: CASSARLHSSYEQYF.

The CDR3 loop reads CASSLSGSRNYGYTF. In DNA, the CDR3 is TGCGCCAGCAGCTTGTCGGGATCGAGAAACTATGGCTACACCTTC. The chain links TRBV5-1 to TRBJ1-2; no clear D. The CDR3 contains 15 residues. Germline values: CDR1 SGHRS, CDR2 YFSETQ. V dropped 1 base and J dropped 2 bases, with 12 bases sitting between them.

This clone was recorded only once. This sequence joins TRBV11-3 and TRBJ2-7, with 7 bases matching TRBD1. V lost 3 bases to trimming and J lost 2 bases; unmatched junction nucleotides: 1. This CDR3 has 13 amino acids. Germline V gene sequence: CDR1 SGHNT, CDR2 YENEEA. CDR3 bases: TGTGCCAGCAGCTTCGACAGGGCCTACGAGCAGTACTTC. This codes for CASSFDRAYEQYF.

The rearrangement uses TRBV5-1 and TRBJ2-3; 7 bases align to TRBD2. V lost 3 bases to trimming and J lost 0 bases; unmatched junction nucleotides: 7. CDR3 size: 16 residues. Germline loops: CDR1 SGHRS, CDR2 YFSETQ. The CDR3 spells CASSYNRGGSTDTQYF. CDR3 sequence (DNA): TGCGCCAGCAGCTACAACCGCGGGGGTAGCACAGATACGCAGTATTTT.

This chain joins TRBV18 and TRBJ1-1, with a tentative D call TRBD1 (6 bases). Germline CDR1 reads KGHSH; CDR2 reads LQKENI. The CDR3 sequence is 14 residues long. V dropped 0 bases and J dropped 7 bases, with 12 bases sitting between them. CDR3 region: CASSPPAGVGEAFF. The CDR3, as DNA: TGTGCCAGCTCACCACCGGCAGGGGTCGGTGAAGCTTTCTTT.

V gene TRBV7-2 combines with J gene TRBJ1-2, with 9 bases lining up with TRBD1. CDR3 length: 14 amino acids. Unmatched junction bases numbered 10, after V lost 6 bases and J lost 8 bases. CDR1 SGHTA and CDR2 FQGNSA come from the germline V gene. The DNA for the CDR3 is TGTGCCAGCAGACGAACAGGGGGCGCGCGGGGCTACACCTTC. It yields the protein CASRRTGGARGYTF.